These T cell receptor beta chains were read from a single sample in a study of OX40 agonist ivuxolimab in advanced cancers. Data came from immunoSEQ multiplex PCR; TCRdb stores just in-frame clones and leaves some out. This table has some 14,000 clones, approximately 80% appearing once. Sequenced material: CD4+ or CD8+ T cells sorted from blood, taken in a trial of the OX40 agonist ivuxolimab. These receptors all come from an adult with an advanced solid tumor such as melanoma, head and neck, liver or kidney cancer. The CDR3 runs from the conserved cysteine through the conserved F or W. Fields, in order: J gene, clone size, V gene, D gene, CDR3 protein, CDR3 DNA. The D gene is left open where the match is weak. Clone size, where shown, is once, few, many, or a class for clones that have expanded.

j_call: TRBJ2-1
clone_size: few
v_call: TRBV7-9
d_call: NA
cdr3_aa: CASSNLHEQFF
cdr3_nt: TGTGCCAGCAGCAATCTCCATGAGCAGTTCTTC

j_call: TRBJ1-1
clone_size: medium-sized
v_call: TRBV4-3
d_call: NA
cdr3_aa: CASSQVGTHGNTEAFF
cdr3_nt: TGCGCCAGCAGCCAAGTGGGGACTCACGGAAACACTGAAGCTTTCTTT

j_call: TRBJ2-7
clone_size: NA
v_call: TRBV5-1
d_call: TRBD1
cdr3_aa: CASSTDRGDGDEQYF
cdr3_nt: TGCGCCAGCAGCACAGACAGGGGAGACGGGGACGAGCAGTACTTC

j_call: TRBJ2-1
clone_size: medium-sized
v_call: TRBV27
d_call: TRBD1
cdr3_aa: CASGLGQGLGEQFF
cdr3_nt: TGTGCCAGCGGTTTGGGACAGGGGCTTGGTGAGCAGTTCTTC

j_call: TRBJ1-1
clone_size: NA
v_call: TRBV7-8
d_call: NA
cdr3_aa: CASSVLPGQLNTEAFF
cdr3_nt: TGTGCCAGCAGCGTACTGCCCGGACAGCTGAACACTGAAGCTTTCTTT

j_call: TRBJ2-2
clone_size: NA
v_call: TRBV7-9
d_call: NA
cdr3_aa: CASIPLEGGRTGELFF
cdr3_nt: TGTGCCAGCATACCCCTAGAGGGGGGAAGGACCGGGGAGCTGTTTTTT

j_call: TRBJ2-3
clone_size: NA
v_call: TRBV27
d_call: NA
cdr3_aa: CASSLPGAPDTQYF
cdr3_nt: TGTGCCAGCAGTTTACCCGGGGCCCCAGATACGCAGTATTTT

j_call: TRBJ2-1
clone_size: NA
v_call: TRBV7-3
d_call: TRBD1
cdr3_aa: CASSTGGNEQFF
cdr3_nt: TGTGCCAGCAGCACAGGGGGCAATGAGCAGTTCTTC

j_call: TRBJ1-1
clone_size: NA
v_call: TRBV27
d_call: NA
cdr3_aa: CASRTTGTVRAFF
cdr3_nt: TGTGCCAGCAGGACCACCGGGACGGTAAGAGCTTTCTTT

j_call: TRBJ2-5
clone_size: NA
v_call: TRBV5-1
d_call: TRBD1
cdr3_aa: CASTLGASGQLGETQYF
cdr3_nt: TGCGCCAGCACCCTGGGGGCTTCGGGACAGCTAGGAGAGACCCAGTACTTC